This T cell receptor (beta chain) was documented in a study of vaccination effects on CD4 cells after COVID-19. On the study more broadly: ViraFEST used viral peptide pools to expand antigen-specific CD4+ T cells before sequencing. Participants were vaccinated with two doses of either the BNT162b2 or mRNA-1273 vaccine.

Following an approximately eleven-day culture, CD4+ T cells were purified. Libraries were prepared by immunoSEQ multiplex PCR; TCRdb keeps only in-frame clonotypes and omits some of them. The sample shows roughly 36,000 clones, roughly 79% of them seen only once. The V gene lost 6 bases and the J gene lost 2 bases, with 13 bases spanning the gap. Per germline, CDR1 LNHDA and CDR2 SQIVND (reference sequence). The CDR3 covers 14 residues. Of note for this clone: The antigen remains undetermined.

The source was CD4+ T cells from PBMCs cultured without peptide, collected before COVID-19 vaccination. The origin of this receptor is a human donor who received a COVID-19 vaccine. The chain is built from TRBV19 and TRBJ1-2, with D uncertain. This CDR3 reads CASSPLPQNYGYTF. The CDR3, as DNA: TGTGCCAGTAGCCCATTACCTCAGAACTATGGCTACACCTTC.